These T cell receptor beta chains were read from a single sample in a study of Graves' ophthalmopathy and Graves' hyperthyroidism. TCRdb independently ran MiXCR on the multiplex PCR reads; one entry per CDR3 protein. The sample shows hundreds of thousands of distinct CDR3 sequences, about 24% of them seen only once. Material for sequencing was peripheral blood. The receptors shown here come from a woman aged 18 to 35 with stable Graves' hyperthyroidism. Some clones in this sample may be carry-over from other donors' samples. Both conserved end residues are part of each CDR3. A D gene is named only where the DNA matches it firmly. The size of a clone is reported for some rows only, either as once, few or many, or as a class for expanded clones.

V gene: TRBV5-6
clone size: NA
D gene: NA
J gene: TRBJ2-7
CDR3 protein: CASSFGQNEQYF
CDR3 DNA: TGTGCCAGCAGCTTCGGGCAGAACGAGCAGTACTTC

V gene: TRBV14
clone size: many
D gene: NA
J gene: TRBJ1-1
CDR3 protein: CASSQVPNTEAFF
CDR3 DNA: TGTGCCAGCAGCCAAGTACCGAACACTGAAGCTTTCTTT

V gene: TRBV12-3/TRBV12-4
clone size: many
D gene: NA
J gene: TRBJ1-1
CDR3 protein: CASKMTVNTEAFF
CDR3 DNA: TGTGCCAGCAAAATGACGGTGAACACTGAAGCTTTCTTT

V gene: TRBV19
clone size: few
D gene: NA
J gene: TRBJ2-2
CDR3 protein: CASIGSRRELFF
CDR3 DNA: TGTGCCAGTATTGGATCCCGCAGGGAGCTGTTTTTT

V gene: TRBV4-2
clone size: few
D gene: TRBD2
J gene: TRBJ2-4
CDR3 protein: CASSQDFPPSGTQYF
CDR3 DNA: TGTGCCAGCAGCCAAGATTTCCCACCTAGCGGCACTCAGTACTTC

V gene: TRBV6-2/TRBV6-3
clone size: many
D gene: TRBD1
J gene: TRBJ1-2
CDR3 protein: CASSYAAGGPSSNYGYTF
CDR3 DNA: TGTGCCAGCAGTTACGCAGCAGGGGGCCCCTCATCTAACTATGGCTACACCTTC

V gene: TRBV29-1
clone size: many
D gene: TRBD1
J gene: TRBJ1-1
CDR3 protein: CSVARGPGTEAFF
CDR3 DNA: TGCAGCGTTGCGAGGGGGCCGGGGACTGAAGCTTTCTTT

V gene: TRBV12-3/TRBV12-4
clone size: few
D gene: NA
J gene: TRBJ2-7
CDR3 protein: CASSFEGASAYEQYF
CDR3 DNA: TGTGCCAGCAGTTTCGAGGGGGCTAGCGCCTACGAGCAGTACTTC

V gene: TRBV28
clone size: many
D gene: TRBD2
J gene: TRBJ2-3
CDR3 protein: CASSPGTSDDTQYF
CDR3 DNA: TGTGCCAGCAGCCCCGGGACTAGCGATGATACGCAGTATTTT

V gene: TRBV2
clone size: many
D gene: NA
J gene: TRBJ2-7
CDR3 protein: CASSPRGLYSYEQYF
CDR3 DNA: TGTGCCAGCAGTCCTAGGGGACTCTACTCCTACGAGCAGTACTTC

V gene: TRBV20-1
clone size: many
D gene: NA
J gene: TRBJ1-5
CDR3 protein: CSARAGVNQPQHF
CDR3 DNA: TGCAGTGCTAGGGCAGGGGTTAATCAGCCCCAGCATTTT

V gene: TRBV20-1
clone size: many
D gene: NA
J gene: TRBJ1-1
CDR3 protein: CSARGVGAFF
CDR3 DNA: TGCAGTGCTAGAGGGGTTGGGGCTTTCTTT

V gene: TRBV6-1
clone size: few
D gene: NA
J gene: TRBJ1-5
CDR3 protein: CASSPTGRGSNQPQHF
CDR3 DNA: TGTGCCAGCAGCCCAACAGGGAGAGGGAGCAATCAGCCCCAGCATTTT

V gene: TRBV7-2
clone size: many
D gene: NA
J gene: TRBJ1-3
CDR3 protein: CASSPNREGNTIYF
CDR3 DNA: TGTGCCAGCAGCCCTAACAGGGAGGGAAACACCATATATTTT

V gene: TRBV11-3
clone size: many
D gene: NA
J gene: TRBJ1-6
CDR3 protein: CASSLDGSGDSPLHF
CDR3 DNA: TGTGCCAGCAGCTTAGATGGGTCAGGAGATTCACCCCTCCACTTT

V gene: TRBV28
clone size: NA
D gene: NA
J gene: TRBJ2-5
CDR3 protein: CASSLTAFWGGRETQYF
CDR3 DNA: TGTGCCAGCAGCTTAACTGCTTTTTGGGGGGGGCGGGAGACCCAGTACTTC

V gene: TRBV7-2
clone size: many
D gene: TRBD2
J gene: TRBJ2-7
CDR3 protein: CASSLPGGPYEQYF
CDR3 DNA: TGTGCCAGCAGCTTACCGGGGGGACCTTACGAGCAGTACTTC

V gene: TRBV20-1
clone size: many
D gene: NA
J gene: TRBJ2-7
CDR3 protein: CSARPGYTYEQYF
CDR3 DNA: TGCAGTGCTAGACCGGGGTATACCTACGAGCAGTACTTC

V gene: TRBV9
clone size: many
D gene: TRBD1
J gene: TRBJ2-7
CDR3 protein: CASNRLGQGVNEQYF
CDR3 DNA: TGTGCCAGCAACCGTCTCGGACAGGGGGTCAACGAGCAGTACTTC

V gene: TRBV2
clone size: NA
D gene: NA
J gene: TRBJ1-6
CDR3 protein: CASSEAGRSYNSPLHF
CDR3 DNA: TGTGCCAGCAGTGAAGCGGGCAGGTCCTATAATTCGCCCCTCCACTTT

V gene: TRBV6-1
clone size: few
D gene: NA
J gene: TRBJ1-5
CDR3 protein: CASSEAATGRRVNQPQHF
CDR3 DNA: TGTGCCAGCAGTGAAGCGGCCACAGGGAGACGGGTCAATCAGCCCCAGCATTTT

V gene: TRBV28
clone size: many
D gene: NA
J gene: TRBJ2-5
CDR3 protein: CASRSPETQYF
CDR3 DNA: TGTGCCAGCAGGAGTCCTGAGACCCAGTACTTC

V gene: TRBV28
clone size: many
D gene: NA
J gene: TRBJ2-7
CDR3 protein: CASSLGEGGLSYEQYF
CDR3 DNA: TGTGCCAGCAGTTTAGGGGAGGGGGGGCTCTCCTACGAGCAGTACTTC

V gene: TRBV6-5
clone size: many
D gene: NA
J gene: TRBJ1-1
CDR3 protein: CASSYQHEAFF
CDR3 DNA: TGTGCCAGCAGTTACCAACATGAAGCTTTCTTT

V gene: TRBV12-3/TRBV12-4
clone size: many
D gene: NA
J gene: TRBJ1-1
CDR3 protein: CASSLHRDTEAFF
CDR3 DNA: TGTGCCAGCAGCCTCCACCGGGACACTGAAGCTTTCTTT

V gene: TRBV7-9
clone size: many
D gene: TRBD1
J gene: TRBJ1-5
CDR3 protein: CASGRQGRDQPQHF
CDR3 DNA: TGTGCCAGCGGAAGACAGGGGAGAGATCAGCCCCAGCATTTT

V gene: TRBV7-2
clone size: NA
D gene: TRBD1
J gene: TRBJ2-7
CDR3 protein: CASSGQGPLFYEQYF
CDR3 DNA: TGTGCCAGCAGCGGACAGGGGCCACTTTTCTACGAGCAGTACTTC

V gene: TRBV6-2/TRBV6-3
clone size: NA
D gene: NA
J gene: TRBJ2-7
CDR3 protein: CASSYPGPRSEQYF
CDR3 DNA: TGTGCCAGCAGTTACCCGGGACCCAGGAGCGAGCAGTACTTC